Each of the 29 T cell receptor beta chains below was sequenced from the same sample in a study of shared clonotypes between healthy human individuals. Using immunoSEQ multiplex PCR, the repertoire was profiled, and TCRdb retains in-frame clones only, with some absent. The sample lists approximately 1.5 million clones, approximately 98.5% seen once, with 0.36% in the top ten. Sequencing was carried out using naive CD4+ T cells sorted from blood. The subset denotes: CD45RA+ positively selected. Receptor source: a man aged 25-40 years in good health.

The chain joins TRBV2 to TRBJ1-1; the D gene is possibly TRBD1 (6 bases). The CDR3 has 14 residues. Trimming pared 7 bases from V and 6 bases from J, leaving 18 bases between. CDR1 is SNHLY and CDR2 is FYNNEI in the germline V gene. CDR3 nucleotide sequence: TGTGCCAGCATCAAAACAGGGACGGGCTCTGAAGCTTTCTTT. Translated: CASIKTGTGSEAFF.

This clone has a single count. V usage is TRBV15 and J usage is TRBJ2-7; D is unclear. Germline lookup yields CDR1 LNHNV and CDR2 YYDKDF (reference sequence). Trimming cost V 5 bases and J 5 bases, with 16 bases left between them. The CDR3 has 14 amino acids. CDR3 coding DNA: TGTGCCACCAGCGCCCTTCGAGTGGGAAACGAGCAGTACTTC. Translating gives CATSALRVGNEQYF. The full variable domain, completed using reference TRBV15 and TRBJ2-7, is DAMVIQNPRYQVTQFGKPVTLSCSQTLNHNVMYWYQQKSSQAPKLLFHYYDKDFNNEADTPDNFQSRRPNTSFCFLDIRSPGLGDTAMYLCATSALRVGNEQYFGPGTRLTVT.

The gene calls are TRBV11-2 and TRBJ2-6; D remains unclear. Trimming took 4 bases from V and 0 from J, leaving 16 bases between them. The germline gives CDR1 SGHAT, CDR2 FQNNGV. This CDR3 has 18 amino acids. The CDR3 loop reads CASSSFHRQPSGANVLTF. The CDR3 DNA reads TGTGCCAGCAGCTCATTTCACCGCCAGCCCTCTGGGGCCAACGTCCTGACTTTC.

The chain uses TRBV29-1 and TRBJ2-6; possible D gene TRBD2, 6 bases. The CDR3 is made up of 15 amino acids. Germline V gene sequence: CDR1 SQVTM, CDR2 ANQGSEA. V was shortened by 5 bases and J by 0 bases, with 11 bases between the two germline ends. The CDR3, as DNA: TGCAGCGTTCTGGGACTTTTCTCTGGGGCCAACGTCCTGACTTTC. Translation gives CSVLGLFSGANVLTF.

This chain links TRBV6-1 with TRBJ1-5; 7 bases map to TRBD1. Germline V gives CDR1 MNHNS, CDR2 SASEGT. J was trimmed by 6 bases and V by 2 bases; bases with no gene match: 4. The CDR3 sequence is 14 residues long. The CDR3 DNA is TGTGCCAGCAGTGAACAACAGGGGATTCAGCCCCAGCATTTT. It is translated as CASSEQQGIQPQHF.

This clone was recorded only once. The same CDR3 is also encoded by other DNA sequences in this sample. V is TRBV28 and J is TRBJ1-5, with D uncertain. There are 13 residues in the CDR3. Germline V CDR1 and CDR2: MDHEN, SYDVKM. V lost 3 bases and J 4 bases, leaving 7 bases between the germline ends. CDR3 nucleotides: TGTGCCAGCAGTTTGTTGGGGAATCAGCCCCAGCATTTT. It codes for CASSLLGNQPQHF.

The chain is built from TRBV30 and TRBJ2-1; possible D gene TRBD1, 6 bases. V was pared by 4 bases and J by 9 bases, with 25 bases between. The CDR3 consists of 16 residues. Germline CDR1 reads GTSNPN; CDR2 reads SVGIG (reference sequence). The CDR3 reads CAWIPPRPSQGSEQFF. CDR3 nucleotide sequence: TGTGCCTGGATTCCCCCAAGACCCAGCCAGGGGAGTGAGCAGTTCTTC.

The CDR3 region has the DNA TGTGCCAGCAGTCCGATCGGCGGGAGCTCCTACAATGAGCAGTTCTTC. Encoded protein: CASSPIGGSSYNEQFF. V and J are TRBV27 and TRBJ2-1; TRBD2 matches at 7 bases. Per the germline V gene, CDR1 is MNHEY and CDR2 is SMNVEV (reference sequence). The CDR3 is made up of 16 amino acids. V shed 5 bases, J shed 0 bases, and the junction held 7 bases outside the gene matches.

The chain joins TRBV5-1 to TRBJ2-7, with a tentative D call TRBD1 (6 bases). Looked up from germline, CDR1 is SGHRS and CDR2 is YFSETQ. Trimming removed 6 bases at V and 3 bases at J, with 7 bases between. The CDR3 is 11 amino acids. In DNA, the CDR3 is TGCGCCAGCACCAGGGGCTACGAGCAGTACTTC. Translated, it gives CASTRGYEQYF.

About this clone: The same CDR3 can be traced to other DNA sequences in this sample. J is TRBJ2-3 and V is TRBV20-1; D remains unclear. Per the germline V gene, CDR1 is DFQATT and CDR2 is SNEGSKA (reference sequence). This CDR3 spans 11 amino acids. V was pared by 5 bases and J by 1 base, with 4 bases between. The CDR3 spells CSAGRTDTQYF. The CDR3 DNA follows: TGCAGTGCTGGCCGCACAGATACGCAGTATTTT.

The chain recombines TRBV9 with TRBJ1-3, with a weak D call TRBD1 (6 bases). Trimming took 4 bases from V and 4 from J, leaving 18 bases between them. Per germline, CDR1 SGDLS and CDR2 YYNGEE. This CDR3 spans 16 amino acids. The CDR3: CASSTTTGALGNTIYF. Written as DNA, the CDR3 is TGTGCCAGCAGCACGACGACAGGCGCGCTCGGAAACACCATATATTTT.

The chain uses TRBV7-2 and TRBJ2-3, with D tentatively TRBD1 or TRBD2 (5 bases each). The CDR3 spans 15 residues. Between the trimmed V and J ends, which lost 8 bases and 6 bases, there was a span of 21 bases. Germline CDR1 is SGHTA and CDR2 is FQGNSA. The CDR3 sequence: CASGRDGVSADTQYF. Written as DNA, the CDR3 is TGTGCCAGCGGTCGGGACGGGGTTTCGGCGGATACGCAGTATTTT.

CDR3 nucleotides: TGTGCCACCAGCAGAATGGGACAGGCGAACACCGGGGAGCTGTTTTTT. This codes for CATSRMGQANTGELFF. The chain recombines TRBV15 with TRBJ2-2, with 8 bases matching TRBD1. Germline trimming cut 2 bases from V and 0 bases from J; bases unmatched to any gene: 2. CDR1 is LNHNV, CDR2 YYDKDF, per germline (reference sequence). This CDR3 region has 16 residues.

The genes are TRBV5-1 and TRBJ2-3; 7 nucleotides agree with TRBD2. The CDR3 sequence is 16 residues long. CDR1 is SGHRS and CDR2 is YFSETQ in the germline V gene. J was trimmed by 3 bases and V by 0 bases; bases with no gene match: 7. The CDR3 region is CASSLAAAGITDTQYF. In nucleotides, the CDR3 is TGCGCCAGCAGCTTGGCAGCAGCGGGAATTACAGATACGCAGTATTTT.

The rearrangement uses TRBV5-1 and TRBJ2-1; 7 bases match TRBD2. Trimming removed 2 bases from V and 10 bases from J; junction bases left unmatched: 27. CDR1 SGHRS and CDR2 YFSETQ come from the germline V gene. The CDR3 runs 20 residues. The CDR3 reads CASSLRTGTTVRAGSGEQFF. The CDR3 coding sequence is TGCGCCAGCAGCTTACGAACCGGGACTACAGTTCGCGCCGGTTCGGGGGAGCAGTTCTTC.

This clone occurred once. The CDR3 is CASSQAGGNTGELFF. CDR3 coding DNA: TGCGCCAGCAGCCAAGCTGGGGGCAACACCGGGGAGCTGTTTTTT. The chain has TRBV4-1 and TRBJ2-2; D might be TRBD1 (6 bases). Trimming left V 1 base short and J 2 bases short, with 8 bases between. The V gene's germline CDR1 is MGHRA and CDR2 YSYEKL. CDR3 length: 15 residues.

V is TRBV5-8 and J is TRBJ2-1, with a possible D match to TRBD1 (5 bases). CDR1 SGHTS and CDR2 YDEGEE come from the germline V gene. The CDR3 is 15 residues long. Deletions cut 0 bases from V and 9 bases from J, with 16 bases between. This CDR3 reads CASSLGDRSRGEQFF. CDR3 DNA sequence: TGTGCCAGCAGCTTGGGAGACCGATCTAGGGGTGAGCAGTTCTTC. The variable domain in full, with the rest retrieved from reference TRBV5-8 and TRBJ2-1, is EAGVTQSPTHLIKTRGQQATLRCSPISGHTSVYWYQQALGLGLQFLLWYDEGEERNRGNFPPRFSGRQFPNYSSELNVNALELEDSALYLCASSLGDRSRGEQFFGPGTRLTVL.

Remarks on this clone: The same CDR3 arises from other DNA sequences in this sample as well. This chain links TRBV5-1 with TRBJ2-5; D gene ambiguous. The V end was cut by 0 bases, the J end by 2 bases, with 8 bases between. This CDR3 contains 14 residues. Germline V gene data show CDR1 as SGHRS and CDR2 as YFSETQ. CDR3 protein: CASSLAQIQETQYF. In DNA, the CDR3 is TGCGCCAGCAGCTTGGCACAGATACAAGAGACCCAGTACTTC.

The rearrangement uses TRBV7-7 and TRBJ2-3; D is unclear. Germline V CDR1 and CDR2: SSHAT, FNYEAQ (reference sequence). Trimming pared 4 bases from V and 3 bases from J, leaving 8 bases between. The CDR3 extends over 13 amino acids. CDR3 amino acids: CASSSNPTDTQYF. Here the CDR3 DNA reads TGTGCCAGCAGCTCGAACCCTACAGATACGCAGTATTTT.

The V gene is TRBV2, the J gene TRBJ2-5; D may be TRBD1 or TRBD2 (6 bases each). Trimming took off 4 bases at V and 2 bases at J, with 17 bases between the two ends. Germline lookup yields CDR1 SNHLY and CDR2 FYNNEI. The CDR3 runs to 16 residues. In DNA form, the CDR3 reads TGTGCCAGCAGTGGATCGGGGGCCCTCCTTCAAGAGACCCAGTACTTC. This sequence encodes CASSGSGALLQETQYF.

The CDR3 DNA is TGTGCCAGCAGGGTATTCCTAAGTCCGACAGATACGCAGTATTTT. Translating it yields CASRVFLSPTDTQYF. The chain joins TRBV7-9 to TRBJ2-3; D ambiguous. The germline CDR1 and CDR2 sequences are SEHNR and FQNEAQ (reference sequence). Trimming took off 6 bases at V and 3 bases at J, with 16 bases between the two ends. This CDR3 is 15 amino acids long.

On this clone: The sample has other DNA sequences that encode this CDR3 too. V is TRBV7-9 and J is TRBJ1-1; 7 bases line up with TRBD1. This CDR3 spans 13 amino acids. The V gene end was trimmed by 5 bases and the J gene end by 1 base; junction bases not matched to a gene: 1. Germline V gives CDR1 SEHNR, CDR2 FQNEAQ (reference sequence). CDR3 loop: CASSRTGNTEAFF. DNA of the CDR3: TGTGCCAGCAGCCGGACAGGGAACACTGAAGCTTTCTTT.

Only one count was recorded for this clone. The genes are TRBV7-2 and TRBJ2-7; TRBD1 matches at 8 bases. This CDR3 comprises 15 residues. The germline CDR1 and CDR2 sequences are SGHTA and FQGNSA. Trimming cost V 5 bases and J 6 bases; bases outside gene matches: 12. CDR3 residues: CASSPIDRGLGEQYF. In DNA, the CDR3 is TGTGCCAGCAGCCCCATCGACAGGGGATTAGGCGAGCAGTACTTC.

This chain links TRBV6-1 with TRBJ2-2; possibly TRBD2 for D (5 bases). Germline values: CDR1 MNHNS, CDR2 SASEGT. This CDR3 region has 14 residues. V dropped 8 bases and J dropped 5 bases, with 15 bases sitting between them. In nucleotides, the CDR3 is TGTGCCAGCCAGGATACGGGCGGGACCGGGGAGCTGTTTTTT. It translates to CASQDTGGTGELFF.

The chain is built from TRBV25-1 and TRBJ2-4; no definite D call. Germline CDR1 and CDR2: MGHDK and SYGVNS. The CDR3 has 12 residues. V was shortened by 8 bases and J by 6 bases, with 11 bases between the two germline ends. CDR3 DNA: TGTGCCAGCTCCATGGGCTTAAACATTCAGTACTTC. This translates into CASSMGLNIQYF.

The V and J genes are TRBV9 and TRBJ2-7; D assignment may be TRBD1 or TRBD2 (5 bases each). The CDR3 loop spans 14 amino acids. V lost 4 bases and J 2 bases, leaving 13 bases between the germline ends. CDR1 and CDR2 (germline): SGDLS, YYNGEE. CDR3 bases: TGTGCCAGCAGCCCGAGGGACCGACCCTACGAGCAGTACTTC. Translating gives CASSPRDRPYEQYF.

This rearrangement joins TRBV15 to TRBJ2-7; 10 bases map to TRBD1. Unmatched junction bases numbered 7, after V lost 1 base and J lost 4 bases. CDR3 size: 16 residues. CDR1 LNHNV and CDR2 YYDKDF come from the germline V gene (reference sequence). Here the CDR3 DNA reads TGTGCCACCAGCAGAGGTCGGGGACAGGGGAAATACGAGCAGTACTTC. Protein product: CATSRGRGQGKYEQYF.

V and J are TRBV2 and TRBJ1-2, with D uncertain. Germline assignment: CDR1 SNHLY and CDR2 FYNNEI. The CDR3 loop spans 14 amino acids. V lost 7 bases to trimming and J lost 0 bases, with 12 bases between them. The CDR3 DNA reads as TGTGCCAGCACCGCTCCCTTAGCTAACTATGGCTACACCTTC. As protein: CASTAPLANYGYTF.

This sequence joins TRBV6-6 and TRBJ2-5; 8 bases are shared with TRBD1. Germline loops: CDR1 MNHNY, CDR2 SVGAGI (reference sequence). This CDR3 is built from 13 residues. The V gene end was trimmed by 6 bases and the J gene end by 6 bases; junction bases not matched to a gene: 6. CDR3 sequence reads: CASREQGAQTQYF. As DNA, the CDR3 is TGTGCCAGCAGAGAGCAGGGGGCACAGACCCAGTACTTC.